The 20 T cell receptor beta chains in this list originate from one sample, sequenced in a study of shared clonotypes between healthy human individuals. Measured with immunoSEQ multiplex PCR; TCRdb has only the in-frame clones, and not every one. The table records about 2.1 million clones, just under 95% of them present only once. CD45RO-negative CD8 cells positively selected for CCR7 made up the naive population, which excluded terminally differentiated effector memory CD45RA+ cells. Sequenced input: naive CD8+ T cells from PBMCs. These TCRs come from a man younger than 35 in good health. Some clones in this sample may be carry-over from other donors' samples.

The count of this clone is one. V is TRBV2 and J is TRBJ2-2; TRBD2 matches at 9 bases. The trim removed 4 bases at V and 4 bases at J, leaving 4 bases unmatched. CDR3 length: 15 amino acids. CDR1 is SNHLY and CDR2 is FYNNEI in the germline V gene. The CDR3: CASSVGGRVTGELFF. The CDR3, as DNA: TGTGCCAGCAGTGTGGGCGGGAGGGTCACCGGGGAGCTGTTTTTT.

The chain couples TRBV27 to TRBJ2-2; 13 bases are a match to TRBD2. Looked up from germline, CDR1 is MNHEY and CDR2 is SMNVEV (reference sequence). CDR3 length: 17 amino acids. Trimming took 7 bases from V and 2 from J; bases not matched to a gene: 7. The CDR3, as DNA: TGTGCCAGCATGGCCTGGGGACTAGCGGGAAACACCGGGGAGCTGTTTTTT. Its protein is CASMAWGLAGNTGELFF.

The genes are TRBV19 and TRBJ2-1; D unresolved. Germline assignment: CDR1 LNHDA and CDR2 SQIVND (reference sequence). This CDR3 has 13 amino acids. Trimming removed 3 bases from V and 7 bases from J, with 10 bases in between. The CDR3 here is CASSISWWNEQFF. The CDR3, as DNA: TGTGCCAGTAGTATCTCATGGTGGAATGAGCAGTTCTTC.

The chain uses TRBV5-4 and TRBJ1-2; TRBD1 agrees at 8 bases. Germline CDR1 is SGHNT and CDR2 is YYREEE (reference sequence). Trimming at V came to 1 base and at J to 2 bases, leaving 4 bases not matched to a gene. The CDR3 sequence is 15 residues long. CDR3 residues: CASSLPRGPNYGYTF. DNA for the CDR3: TGTGCCAGCAGCTTGCCCAGGGGGCCGAACTATGGCTACACCTTC.

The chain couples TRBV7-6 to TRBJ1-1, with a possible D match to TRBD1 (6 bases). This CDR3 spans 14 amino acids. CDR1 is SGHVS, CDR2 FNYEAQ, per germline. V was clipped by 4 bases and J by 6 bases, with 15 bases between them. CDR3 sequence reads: CASSSAWGGPEAFF. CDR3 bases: TGTGCCAGCAGCTCCGCCTGGGGGGGCCCTGAAGCTTTCTTT.

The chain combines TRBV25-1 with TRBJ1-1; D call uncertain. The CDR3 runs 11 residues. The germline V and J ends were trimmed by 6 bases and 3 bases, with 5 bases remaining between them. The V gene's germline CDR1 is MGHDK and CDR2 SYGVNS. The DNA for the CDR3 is TGTGCCAGCAGCTTACACACTGAAGCTTTCTTT. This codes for CASSLHTEAFF. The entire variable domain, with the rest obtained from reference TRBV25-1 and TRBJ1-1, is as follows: EADIYQTPRYLVIGTGKKITLECSQTMGHDKMYWYQQDPGMELHLIHYSYGVNSTEKGDLSSESTVSRIRTEHFPLTLESARPSHTSQYLCASSLHTEAFFGQGTRLTVV.

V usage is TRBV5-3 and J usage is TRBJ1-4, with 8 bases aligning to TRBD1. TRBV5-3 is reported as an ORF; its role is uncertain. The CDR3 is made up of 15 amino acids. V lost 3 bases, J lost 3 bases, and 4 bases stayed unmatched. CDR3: CARSYQGASNEKLFF. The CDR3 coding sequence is TGTGCCAGAAGCTATCAGGGGGCCTCTAATGAAAAACTGTTTTTT.

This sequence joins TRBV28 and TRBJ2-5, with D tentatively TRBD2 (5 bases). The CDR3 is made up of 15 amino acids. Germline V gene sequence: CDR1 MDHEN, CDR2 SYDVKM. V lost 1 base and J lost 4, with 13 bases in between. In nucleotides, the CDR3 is TGTGCCAGCAGTTTATTTGAGGGTATGGGAGAGACCCAGTACTTC. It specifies CASSLFEGMGETQYF.

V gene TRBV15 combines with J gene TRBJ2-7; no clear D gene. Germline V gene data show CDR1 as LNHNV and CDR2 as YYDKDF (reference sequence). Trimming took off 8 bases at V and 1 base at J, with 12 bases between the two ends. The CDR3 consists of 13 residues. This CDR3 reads CATSGEGSYEQYF. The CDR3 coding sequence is TGTGCCACCTCTGGCGAAGGGTCCTACGAGCAGTACTTC.

CDR3 in DNA: TGTGCCAGCAGCTTAGCGGATTATAGCGGGAGAAACGAGCAGTTCTTC. The encoded protein is CASSLADYSGRNEQFF. The J gene is TRBJ2-1, the V gene TRBV7-9; 9 bases match TRBD2. Trimming cost V 0 bases and J 10 bases; bases outside gene matches: 10. CDR1 and CDR2 (germline): SEHNR, FQNEAQ (reference sequence). There are 16 residues in the CDR3.

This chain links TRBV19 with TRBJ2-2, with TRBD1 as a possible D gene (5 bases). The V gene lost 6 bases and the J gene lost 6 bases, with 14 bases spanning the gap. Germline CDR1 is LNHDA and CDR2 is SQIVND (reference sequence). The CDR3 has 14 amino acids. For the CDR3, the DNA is TGTGCCAGTAGCGACCCCCAGGGTGCCGGGGAGCTGTTTTTT. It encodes CASSDPQGAGELFF.

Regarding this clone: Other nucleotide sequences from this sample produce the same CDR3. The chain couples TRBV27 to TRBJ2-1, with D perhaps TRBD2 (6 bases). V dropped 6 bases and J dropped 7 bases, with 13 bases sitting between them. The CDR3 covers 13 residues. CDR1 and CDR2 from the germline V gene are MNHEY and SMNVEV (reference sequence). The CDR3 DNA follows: TGTGCCAGCAGCCTATCCGGAGGGAATGAGCAGTTCTTC. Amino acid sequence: CASSLSGGNEQFF.

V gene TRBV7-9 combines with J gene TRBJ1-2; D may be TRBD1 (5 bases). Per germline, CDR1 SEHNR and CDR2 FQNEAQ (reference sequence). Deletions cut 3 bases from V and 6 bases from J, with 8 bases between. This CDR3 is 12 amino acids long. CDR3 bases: TGTGCCAGCAGCTTCGGGACCCATGGCTACACCTTC. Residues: CASSFGTHGYTF.

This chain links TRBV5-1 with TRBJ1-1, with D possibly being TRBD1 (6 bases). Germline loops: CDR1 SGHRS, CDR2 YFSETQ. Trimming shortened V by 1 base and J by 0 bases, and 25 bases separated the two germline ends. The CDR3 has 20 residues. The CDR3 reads CASSLPDLHTGTTLNTEAFF. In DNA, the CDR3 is TGCGCCAGCAGCTTGCCCGACCTCCATACCGGGACAACCTTGAACACTGAAGCTTTCTTT.

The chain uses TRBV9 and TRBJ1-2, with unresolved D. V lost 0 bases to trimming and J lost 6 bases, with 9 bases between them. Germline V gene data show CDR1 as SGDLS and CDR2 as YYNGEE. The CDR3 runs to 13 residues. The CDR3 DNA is TGTGCCAGCAGCGTAGGGGAATTTGATGGCTACACCTTC. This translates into CASSVGEFDGYTF. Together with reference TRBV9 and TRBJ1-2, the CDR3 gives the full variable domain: DSGVTQTPKHLITATGQRVTLRCSPRSGDLSVYWYQQSLDQGLQFLIQYYNGEERAKGNILERFSAQQFPDLHSELNLSSLELGDSALYFCASSVGEFDGYTFGSGTRLTVV.

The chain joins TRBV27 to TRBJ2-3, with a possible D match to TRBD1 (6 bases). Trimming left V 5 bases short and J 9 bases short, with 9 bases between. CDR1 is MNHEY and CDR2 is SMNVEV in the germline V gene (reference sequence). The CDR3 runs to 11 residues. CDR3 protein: CASSTTGTQYF. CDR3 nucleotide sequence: TGTGCCAGCAGTACCACAGGGACGCAGTATTTT.

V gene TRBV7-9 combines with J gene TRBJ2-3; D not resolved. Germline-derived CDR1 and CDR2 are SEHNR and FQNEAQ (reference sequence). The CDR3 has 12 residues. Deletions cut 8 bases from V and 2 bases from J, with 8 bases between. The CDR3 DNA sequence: TGTGCCAGCCCCTTGAACACAGATACGCAGTATTTT. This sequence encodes CASPLNTDTQYF.

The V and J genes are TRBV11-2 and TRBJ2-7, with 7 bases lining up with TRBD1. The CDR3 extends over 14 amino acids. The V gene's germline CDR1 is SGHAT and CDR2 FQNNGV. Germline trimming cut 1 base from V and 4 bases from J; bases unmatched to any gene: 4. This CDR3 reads CASSLAVQGYEQYF. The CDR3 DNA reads TGTGCCAGCAGCTTAGCAGTACAGGGGTACGAGCAGTACTTC.

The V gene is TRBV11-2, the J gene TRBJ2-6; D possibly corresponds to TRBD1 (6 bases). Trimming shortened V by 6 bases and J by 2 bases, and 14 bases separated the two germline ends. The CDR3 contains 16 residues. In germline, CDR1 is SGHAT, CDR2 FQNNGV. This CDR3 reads CASRKVSGAGANVLTF. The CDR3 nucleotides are TGTGCCAGCAGAAAAGTATCAGGGGCTGGGGCCAACGTCCTGACTTTC.

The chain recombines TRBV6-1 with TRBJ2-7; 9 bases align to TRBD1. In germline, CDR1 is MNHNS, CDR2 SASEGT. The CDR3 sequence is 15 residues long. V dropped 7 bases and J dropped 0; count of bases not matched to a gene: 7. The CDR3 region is CASNQDRGSSYEQYF. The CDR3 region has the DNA TGTGCCAGCAATCAGGACAGGGGAAGCTCCTACGAGCAGTACTTC.